This T cell receptor beta chain came from a study of shared clonotypes between healthy human individuals. On the study more broadly: For every donor, three CD4 naive, three CD4 memory, two CD8 naive and one CD8 memory plates were used.

Study processing details: Junction-only sequences produced by ImmunoSEQ had no quality scores, so filtering differed. Method: immunoSEQ multiplex PCR; TCRdb's copy keeps in-frame clones and lacks some. The V and J calls and clone size come from that table; D and trimming were worked out from the DNA. The sample lists 560,000 or so clones; approximately 96% were seen once. Germline V CDR1 and CDR2: ENHRY, SYGVKD. V lost 8 bases to trimming and J lost 1 base, with 16 bases between them. CDR3 length: 15 residues. Naive CD8 cells comprised CD45RO-negative, CCR7-positively selected cells, excluding terminally differentiated effector memory CD45RA+ cells.

The sequenced material came from naive CD8+ T cells sorted from blood. The rearrangement links TRBV10-3 to TRBJ2-3; the D gene is possibly TRBD2 (6 bases). This TCR was sampled from a woman between 25 and 40 years old in good health. The CDR3 spells CAISWRENGTDTQYF. In nucleotides, the CDR3 is TGTGCCATCTCCTGGAGGGAAAACGGCACAGATACGCAGTATTTT.